This T cell receptor (beta chain) was captured in a study of T cell responses to AZD1222 COVID-19 vaccine (dated by TCRdb to the early 2020s). About the investigation overall: AZD1222 recipients whose second dose came at about 4 weeks and those whose second dose came at about 12 weeks were combined into one group, since spike-specific TCR depth and breadth did not differ between the two schedules. A total of 233 trial participants underwent TCR sequencing, of whom some 210 received two doses of AZD1222 and about 26 received two doses of the MenACWY control vaccine. Trial participants were enrolled by age into subgroups of 18-55, 56-69 and 70-plus years, and about 150, 27 and 61 TCR-sequenced participants, respectively, were included in these subgroups.

V and J lose 5 bases and 5 bases, and a span of 15 bases separates them. The CDR3 numbers 14 residues from cysteine through phenylalanine. Kept here is only the CDR3 DNA, which spans 42 bases and is read in frame from base 1. Sequences LNHDA (CDR1) and SQIVND (CDR2) are obtained from the germline V gene (reference sequence). This specimen's time point label, interpreted: baseline before first vaccination. Vaccinee samples were obtained from the UK trials COV001 and COV002, which included a single-blind randomized controlled phase 2/3 trial of AZD1222 (ChAdOx1 nCoV-19) in healthy adults. For TCRbeta chain sequencing, PBMC samples from trial participants were taken at day 0 and at day 28 after the second dose. The CDR3 regions of human TCRbeta chains were subjected to immunosequencing. Per the source publication's procedure: Repertoire TCRs were checked for matches against a reference library of SARS-CoV-2-specific TCRs that had been generated using the MIRA antigen-specificity platform. Breadth was defined as the fraction of unique TCRs that were SARS-CoV-2-associated. Depth was defined as the fraction of total T cells that were SARS-CoV-2-associated. Using the MIRA data, every spike-specific TCR was mapped to the spike region that the TCR reacted to and assigned to either a CD4 or a CD8 class. Log10-transformed breadth and depth values were compared by one-way ANOVA with Sidak's multiple comparisons tests. Held by TCRdb, this immuneACCESS table contains in-frame sequences only and omits some clones. Under half of the omission traces to an unresolved V gene where checked; the cause of the rest is unknown. That table is the source of V, J and clone size, and D and trimming were worked out from the DNA. The sample yields under 150,000 clones; roughly nine tenths were counted once. The leading ten clones occupy approximately 27% of the sample.

For this clone: Its cognate antigen has yet to be identified. No much larger clonotype is one base removed from it; base qualities were not supplied.

Points the paper makes about the study in general: Participants were mostly white British and included more females than males, and it was suggested by the authors that clonal diversity may have been underestimated. After two AZD1222 doses, spike-specific TCR breadth and depth were significantly higher than at day 0 and than in MenACWY recipients. CD4 TCRs associated with the vaccine covered the entire spike protein, and the dominant responses were in regions 160-218 and 743-854. Because no samples from the day 14 peak response were available, repertoires could be characterized only after the peak T cell response. Epitopes outside the regions mutated in the B.1.351 and B.1.1.7 variants were reportedly recognized by nearly half of the unique spike-specific TCRs. In the small 56-69-year group, the increase in depth fell short of significance, most likely because of low power. Conclusions about previously exposed vaccinees were limited because only six AZD1222 recipients were SARS-CoV-2 seropositive at baseline.

Recombination joined TRBV19 with TRBJ1-1, with an unclear D gene assignment. Sequences were derived from peripheral blood, sampled on day 0 of AZD1222 vaccination. This clonotype was sampled from an adult in good health. The DNA sequence is given as TGTGCCAGTAGTCCCCGAGTCGCGCGAACTGAAGCTTTCTTT. It is translated as CASSPRVARTEAFF.